This T cell receptor (beta chain) was captured in a study of spatial heterogeneity in lung cancer. Study background: Compared with alpha-chain sequences, beta-chain sequences were consistently detected in greater numbers. Study observations and caveats: Follow-up blood showed ubiquitous expanded tumor TCRs less than blood at resection did.

Germline trimming cut 6 bases from V and 6 bases from J; bases unmatched to any gene: 12. Germline loops: CDR1 DFQATT, CDR2 SNEGSKA (reference sequence). The CDR3 is 14 residues long. This clonotype was found many times. Its matching antigen is unknown. This beta chain came through as a stray read in a library set up for alpha chains, and its size says little. Every TCR cDNA molecule bore a unique molecular identifier. TCRdb passed the 5' RACE reads through MiXCR, listing each CDR3 protein once. Of roughly 7,000 distinct CDR3 sequences listed, approximately 7% are singletons. The time point here: sample taken at primary tumor resection. Whole RNA from tumor, nontumor lung or frozen PBMC was sequenced unsorted. Untreated early-stage non-small cell lung cancer patients, 70 to 85 in total, were the donors.

The J gene is TRBJ2-5, the V gene TRBV20-1, with TRBD2 identical over 8 bases. The sequencing here drew on PBMCs, taken at surgery. The sequence came from a male donor with early-stage non-small cell lung cancer. CDR3 sequence (DNA): TGCAGTGCCTTCGGTGGCGGGGGGCAGAAGACCCAGTACTTC. This gives the protein CSAFGGGGQKTQYF.